Listed below are T cell receptor beta chains from one sample, sequenced in a study of blood T cell repertoires in COVID-19. The protocol was immunoSEQ multiplex PCR, while the TCRdb copy is restricted to in-frame clones and leaves out a portion. Of more than 150,000 clones listed, roughly 90% are singletons. The source material was PBMCs or T cells enriched from blood (not recorded which). The receptors derive from a woman aged 45-65 years who had recovered from COVID-19. Both conserved end residues are part of each CDR3. A D gene is named only where the DNA matches it firmly. A row's size may be missing; if present it is once, few, many or a size class.

j_call	v_call	d_call	clone_size	cdr3_aa	cdr3_nt
TRBJ2-7	TRBV13	-	-	CASSLSLSGYEQYF	TGTGCCAGCAGCTTAAGTTTATCGGGGTACGAGCAGTACTTC
TRBJ2-5	TRBV2	TRBD1	-	CASSRDRGGQETQYF	TGTGCCAGCAGCAGGGACAGGGGAGGCCAAGAGACCCAGTACTTC
TRBJ2-2	TRBV5-1	TRBD1	-	CASSSGTGGNGELFF	TGCGCCAGCAGCTCTGGGACAGGGGGCAACGGGGAGCTGTTTTTT
TRBJ2-1	TRBV15	-	-	CATSRGLEGSGEQFF	TGTGCCACCAGCAGAGGACTAGAAGGTTCGGGTGAGCAGTTCTTC
TRBJ2-3	TRBV24-1	TRBD2	-	CATSEGGRANTDTQYF	TGTGCCACCAGTGAGGGGGGGAGGGCCAATACAGATACGCAGTATTTT
TRBJ2-7	TRBV5-4	TRBD2	-	CASSFSGRSFGYEQYF	TGTGCCAGCAGCTTTAGCGGGAGATCATTTGGCTACGAGCAGTACTTC
TRBJ2-3	TRBV5-4	-	-	CASSLGGASTDTQYF	TGTGCCAGCAGCTTGGGCGGTGCGAGCACAGATACGCAGTATTTT
TRBJ1-4	TRBV23-1	TRBD1	-	CASSQSPWDSTSINEKLFF	TGCGCCAGCAGTCAATCCCCCTGGGACAGCACTTCAATCAATGAAAAACTGTTTTTT
TRBJ1-6	TRBV15	-	-	CATSPPGSYNSPLHF	TGTGCCACCAGCCCCCCAGGGTCCTATAATTCACCCCTCCACTTT
TRBJ1-4	TRBV15	-	-	CATSRLTADNEKLFF	TGTGCCACCAGCCGCCTGACAGCCGATAATGAAAAACTGTTTTTT
TRBJ2-2	TRBV4-3	-	-	CASSHHRETNTGELFF	TGCGCCAGCAGCCACCACAGGGAGACGAACACCGGGGAGCTGTTTTTT
TRBJ2-3	TRBV11-2	TRBD1	once	CASSPLQGRRSTDTQYF	TGTGCCAGCAGCCCCCTACAGGGGCGGCGGAGCACAGATACGCAGTATTTT
TRBJ1-6	TRBV2	-	few	CASSVPGNNSPLHF	TGTGCCAGCAGTGTCCCCGGGAATAATTCACCCCTCCACTTT
TRBJ1-2	TRBV28	-	-	CASSLPSGGGGYTF	TGTGCCAGCAGTTTACCGAGCGGCGGAGGTGGCTACACCTTC
TRBJ2-2	TRBV30	TRBD1	-	CAQGDGELFF	TGTGCCCAGGGGGACGGGGAGCTGTTTTTT
TRBJ1-4	TRBV19	-	-	CASRTLNEKLFF	TGTGCCAGTAGAACTCTAAATGAAAAACTGTTTTTT
TRBJ2-2	TRBV27	TRBD2	-	CASSLSNLAGDTGELFF	TGTGCCAGCAGTTTATCGAACCTAGCGGGGGACACCGGGGAGCTGTTTTTT
TRBJ1-1	TRBV18	TRBD1	-	CASSPKGQMNTEAFF	TGTGCCAGCTCACCAAAGGGACAGATGAACACTGAAGCTTTCTTT
TRBJ1-1	TRBV11-3	-	few	CASSTRQMNTEAFF	TGTGCCAGCAGCACACGACAGATGAACACTGAAGCTTTCTTT
TRBJ1-1	TRBV19	-	-	CASRAGRTTEAFF	TGTGCCAGTAGGGCAGGGAGGACGACTGAAGCTTTCTTT
TRBJ1-6	TRBV11-2	-	-	CASSLDPQGLNSPLHF	TGTGCCAGCAGCTTAGATCCCCAGGGTCTCAATTCACCCCTCCACTTT
TRBJ2-1	TRBV9	-	once	CASSSGIVGNEQFF	TGTGCCAGCAGCTCAGGGATAGTGGGCAATGAGCAGTTCTTC